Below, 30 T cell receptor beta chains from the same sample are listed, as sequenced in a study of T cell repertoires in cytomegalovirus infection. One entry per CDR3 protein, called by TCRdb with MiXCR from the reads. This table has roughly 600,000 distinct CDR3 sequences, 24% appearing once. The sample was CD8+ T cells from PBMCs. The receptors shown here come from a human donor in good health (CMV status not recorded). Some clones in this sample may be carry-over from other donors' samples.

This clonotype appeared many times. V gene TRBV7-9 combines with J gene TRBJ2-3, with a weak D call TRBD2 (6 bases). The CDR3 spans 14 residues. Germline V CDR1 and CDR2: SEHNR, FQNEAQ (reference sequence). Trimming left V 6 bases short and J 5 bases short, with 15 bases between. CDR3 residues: CASSPSPGGDTQYF. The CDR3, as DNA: TGTGCCAGCAGTCCGTCCCCCGGGGGAGATACGCAGTATTTT.

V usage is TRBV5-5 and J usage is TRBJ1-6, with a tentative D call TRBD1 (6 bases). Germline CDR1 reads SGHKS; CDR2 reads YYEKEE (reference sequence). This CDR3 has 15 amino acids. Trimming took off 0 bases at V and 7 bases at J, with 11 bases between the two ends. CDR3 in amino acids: CASSLGRGPNSPLHF. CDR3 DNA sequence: TGTGCCAGCAGCTTGGGCAGGGGACCCAATTCACCCCTCCACTTT.

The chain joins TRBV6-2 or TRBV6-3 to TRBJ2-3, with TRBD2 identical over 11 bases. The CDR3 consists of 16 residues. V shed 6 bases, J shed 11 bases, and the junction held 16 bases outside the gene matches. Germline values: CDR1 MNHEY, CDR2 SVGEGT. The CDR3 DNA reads TGTGCCAGCAGCCTTACTAGCGGGGGATACCAACCCTGGCAGTATTTT. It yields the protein CASSLTSGGYQPWQYF.

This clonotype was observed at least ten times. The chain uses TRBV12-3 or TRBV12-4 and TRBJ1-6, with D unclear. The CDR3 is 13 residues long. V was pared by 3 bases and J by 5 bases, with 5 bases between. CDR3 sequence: CASSFPDNSPLHF. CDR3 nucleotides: TGTGCCAGCAGTTTCCCAGATAATTCACCCCTCCACTTT.

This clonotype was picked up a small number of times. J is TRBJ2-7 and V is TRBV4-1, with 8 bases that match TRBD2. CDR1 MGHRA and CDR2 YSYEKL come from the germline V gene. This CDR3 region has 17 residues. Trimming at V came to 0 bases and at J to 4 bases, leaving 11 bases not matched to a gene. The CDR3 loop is CASSQDPAGAKLYEQYV. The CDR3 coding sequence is TGCGCCAGCAGCCAAGATCCAGCGGGGGCGAAACTTTACGAGCAGTACGTC.

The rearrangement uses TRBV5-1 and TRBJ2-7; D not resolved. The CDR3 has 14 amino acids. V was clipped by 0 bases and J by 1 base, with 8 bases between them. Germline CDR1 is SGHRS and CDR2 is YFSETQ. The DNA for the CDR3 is TGCGCCAGCAGCTTGGATCCTGAGTCCTACGAGCAGTACTTC. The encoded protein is CASSLDPESYEQYF.

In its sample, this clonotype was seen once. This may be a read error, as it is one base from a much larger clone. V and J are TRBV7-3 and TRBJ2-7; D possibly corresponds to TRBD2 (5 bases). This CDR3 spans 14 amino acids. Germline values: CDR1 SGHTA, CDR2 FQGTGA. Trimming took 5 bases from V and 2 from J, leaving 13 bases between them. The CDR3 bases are TGTGCCAGCAGCAACCGGGAATGGCCCTACGAGCAGTACTTC. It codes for CASSNREWPYEQYF.

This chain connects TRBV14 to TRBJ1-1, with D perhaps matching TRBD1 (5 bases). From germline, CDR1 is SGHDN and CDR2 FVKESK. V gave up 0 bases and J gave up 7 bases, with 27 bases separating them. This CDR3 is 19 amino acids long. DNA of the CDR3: TGTGCCAGCAGCCAAGATCTCGGACACCCTACGGGTACAAGGGATGAAGCTTTCTTT. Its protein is CASSQDLGHPTGTRDEAFF. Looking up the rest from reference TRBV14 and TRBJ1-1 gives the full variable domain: EAGVTQFPSHSVIEKGQTVTLRCDPISGHDNLYWYRRVMGKEIKFLLHFVKESKQDESGMPNNRFLAERTGGTYSTLKVQPAELEDSGVYFCASSQDLGHPTGTRDEAFFGQGTRLTVV.

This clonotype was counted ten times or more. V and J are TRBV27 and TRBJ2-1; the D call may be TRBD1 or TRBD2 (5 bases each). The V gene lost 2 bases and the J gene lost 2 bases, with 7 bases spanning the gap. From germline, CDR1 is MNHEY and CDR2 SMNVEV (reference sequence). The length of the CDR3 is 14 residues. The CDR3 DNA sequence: TGTGCCAGCAGTTTAGGGACGGCCTACAATGAGCAGTTCTTC. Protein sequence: CASSLGTAYNEQFF.

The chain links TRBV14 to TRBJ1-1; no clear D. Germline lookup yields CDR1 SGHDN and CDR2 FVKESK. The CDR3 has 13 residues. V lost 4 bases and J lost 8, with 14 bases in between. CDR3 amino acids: CASSLIAGSEAFF. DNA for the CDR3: TGTGCCAGCAGCCTAATTGCCGGGAGCGAAGCTTTCTTT.

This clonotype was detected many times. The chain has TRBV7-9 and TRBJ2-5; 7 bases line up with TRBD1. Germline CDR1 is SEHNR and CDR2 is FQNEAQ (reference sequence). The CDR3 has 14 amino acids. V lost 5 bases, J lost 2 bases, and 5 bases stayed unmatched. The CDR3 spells CASSTTGQQETQYF. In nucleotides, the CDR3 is TGTGCCAGCAGCACAACGGGACAGCAAGAGACCCAGTACTTC.

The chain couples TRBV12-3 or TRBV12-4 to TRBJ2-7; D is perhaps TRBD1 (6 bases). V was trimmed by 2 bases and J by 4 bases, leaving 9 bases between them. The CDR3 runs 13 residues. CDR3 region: CASSLTGLYEQYF. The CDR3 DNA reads TGTGCCAGCAGTTTAACAGGGTTGTACGAGCAGTACTTC.

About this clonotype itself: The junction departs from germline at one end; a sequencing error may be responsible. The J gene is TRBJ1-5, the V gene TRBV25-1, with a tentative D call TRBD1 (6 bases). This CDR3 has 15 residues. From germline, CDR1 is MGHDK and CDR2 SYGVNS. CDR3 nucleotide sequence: TGTGCCAACAGTGACTCGGACAAGGGGGTTGTGTCCCAGCATTTT. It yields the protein CANSDSDKGVVSQHF.

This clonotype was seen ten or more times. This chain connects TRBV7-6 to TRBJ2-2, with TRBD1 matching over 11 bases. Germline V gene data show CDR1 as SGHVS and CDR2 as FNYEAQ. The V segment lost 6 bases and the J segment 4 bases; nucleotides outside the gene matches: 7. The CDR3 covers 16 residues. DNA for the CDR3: TGTGCCAGCAGTTTCTCCGGGACAGGGGGCACCGGGGAGCTGTTTTTT. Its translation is CASSFSGTGGTGELFF. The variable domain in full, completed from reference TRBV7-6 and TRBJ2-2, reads GAGVSQSPRYKVTKRGQDVALRCDPISGHVSLYWYRQALGQGPEFLTYFNYEAQQDKSGLPNDRFSAERPEGSISTLTIQRTEQRDSAMYRCASSFSGTGGTGELFFGEGSRLTVL.

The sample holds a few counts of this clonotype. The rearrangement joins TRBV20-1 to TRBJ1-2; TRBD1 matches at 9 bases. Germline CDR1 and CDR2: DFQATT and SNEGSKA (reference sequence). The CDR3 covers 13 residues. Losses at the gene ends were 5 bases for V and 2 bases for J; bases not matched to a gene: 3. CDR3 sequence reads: CSAYGQGNYGYTF. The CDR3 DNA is TGCAGTGCTTACGGACAGGGGAACTATGGCTACACCTTC.

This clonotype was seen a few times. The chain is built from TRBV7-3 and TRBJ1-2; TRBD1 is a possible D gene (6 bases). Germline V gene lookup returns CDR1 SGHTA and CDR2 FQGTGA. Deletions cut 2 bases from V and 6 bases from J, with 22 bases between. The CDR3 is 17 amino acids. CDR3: CASSLGGTRIFWDGYTF. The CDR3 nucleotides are TGTGCCAGCAGCTTAGGGGGGACACGTATCTTCTGGGATGGCTACACCTTC.

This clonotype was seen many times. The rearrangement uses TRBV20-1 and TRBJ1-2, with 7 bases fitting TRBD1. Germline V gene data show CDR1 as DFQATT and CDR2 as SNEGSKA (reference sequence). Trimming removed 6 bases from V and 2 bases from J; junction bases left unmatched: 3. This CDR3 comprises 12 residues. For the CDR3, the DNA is TGCAGTGCCCCGACAGGGAACTATGGCTACACCTTC. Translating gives CSAPTGNYGYTF.

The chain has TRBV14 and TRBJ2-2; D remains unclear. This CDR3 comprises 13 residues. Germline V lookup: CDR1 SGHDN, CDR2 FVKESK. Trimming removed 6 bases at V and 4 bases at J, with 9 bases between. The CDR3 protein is CASRALGTGELFF. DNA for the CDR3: TGTGCCAGCAGGGCTTTGGGCACCGGGGAGCTGTTTTTT.

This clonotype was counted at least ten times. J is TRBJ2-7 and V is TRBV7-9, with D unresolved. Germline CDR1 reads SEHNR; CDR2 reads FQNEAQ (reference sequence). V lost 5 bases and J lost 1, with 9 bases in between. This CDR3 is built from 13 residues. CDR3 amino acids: CASSAPQSYEQYV. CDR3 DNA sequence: TGTGCCAGCAGCGCCCCGCAATCCTACGAGCAGTACGTC.

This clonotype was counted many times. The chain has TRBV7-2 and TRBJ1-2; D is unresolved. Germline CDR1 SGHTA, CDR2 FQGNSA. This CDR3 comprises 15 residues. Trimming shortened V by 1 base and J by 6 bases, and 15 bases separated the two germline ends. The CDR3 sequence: CASSLGLWRGHGYTF. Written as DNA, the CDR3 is TGTGCCAGCAGCTTAGGACTTTGGCGAGGCCATGGCTACACCTTC.

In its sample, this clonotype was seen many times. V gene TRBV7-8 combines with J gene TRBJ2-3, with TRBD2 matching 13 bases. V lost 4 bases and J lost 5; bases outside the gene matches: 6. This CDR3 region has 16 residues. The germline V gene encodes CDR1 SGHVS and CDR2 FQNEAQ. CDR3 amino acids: CASSSTGTSGEDTQYF. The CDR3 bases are TGTGCCAGCAGCTCAACCGGGACTAGCGGGGAAGATACGCAGTATTTT.

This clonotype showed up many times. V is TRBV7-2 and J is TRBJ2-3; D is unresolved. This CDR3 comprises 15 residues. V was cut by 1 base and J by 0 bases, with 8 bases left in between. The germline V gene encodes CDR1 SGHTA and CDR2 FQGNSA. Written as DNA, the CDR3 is TGTGCCAGCAGCTTAGAAATCCGAAGCACAGATACGCAGTATTTT. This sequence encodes CASSLEIRSTDTQYF.

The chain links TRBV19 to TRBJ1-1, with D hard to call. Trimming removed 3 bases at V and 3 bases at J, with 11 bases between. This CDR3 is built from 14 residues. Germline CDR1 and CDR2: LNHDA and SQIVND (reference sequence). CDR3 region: CASSIGPVHTEAFF. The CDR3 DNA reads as TGTGCCAGTAGTATCGGGCCGGTACACACTGAAGCTTTCTTT.

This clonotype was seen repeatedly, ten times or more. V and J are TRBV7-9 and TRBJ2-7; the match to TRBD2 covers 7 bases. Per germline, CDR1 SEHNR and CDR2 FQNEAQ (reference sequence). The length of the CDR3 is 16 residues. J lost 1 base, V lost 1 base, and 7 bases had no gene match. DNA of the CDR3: TGTGCCAGCAGCTTAGAACCGGGGAGGGAATCCTACGAGCAGTACTTC. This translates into CASSLEPGRESYEQYF.

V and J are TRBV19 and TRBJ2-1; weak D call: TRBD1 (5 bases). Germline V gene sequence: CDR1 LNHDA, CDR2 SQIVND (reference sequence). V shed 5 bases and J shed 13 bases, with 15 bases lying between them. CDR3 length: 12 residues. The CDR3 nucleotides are TGTGCCAGTAGTTACCAGGGATCGCAACAGTTCTTC. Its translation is CASSYQGSQQFF. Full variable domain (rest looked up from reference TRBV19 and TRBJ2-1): DGGITQSPKYLFRKEGQNVTLSCEQNLNHDAMYWYRQDPGQGLRLIYYSQIVNDFQKGDIAEGYSVSREKKESFPLTVTSAQKNPTAFYLCASSYQGSQQFFGPGTRLTVL.

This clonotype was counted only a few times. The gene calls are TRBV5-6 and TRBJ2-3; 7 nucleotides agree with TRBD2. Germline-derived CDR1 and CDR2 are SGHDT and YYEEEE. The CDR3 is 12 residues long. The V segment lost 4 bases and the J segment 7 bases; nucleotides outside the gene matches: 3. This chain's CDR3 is CASSPGGYTQYF. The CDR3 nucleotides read TGTGCCAGCAGCCCCGGGGGGTATACGCAGTATTTT.

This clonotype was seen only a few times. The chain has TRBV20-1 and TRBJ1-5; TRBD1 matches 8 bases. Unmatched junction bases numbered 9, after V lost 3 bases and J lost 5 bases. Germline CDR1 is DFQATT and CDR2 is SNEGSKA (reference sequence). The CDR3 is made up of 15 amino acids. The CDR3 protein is CSASGQGLIDQPQHF. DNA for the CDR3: TGCAGTGCTAGTGGACAGGGTTTAATAGATCAGCCCCAGCATTTT.

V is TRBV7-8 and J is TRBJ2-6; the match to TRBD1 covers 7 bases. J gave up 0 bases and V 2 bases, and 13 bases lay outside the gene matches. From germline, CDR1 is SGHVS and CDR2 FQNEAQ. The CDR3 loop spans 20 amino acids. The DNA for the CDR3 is TGTGCCAGCAGCTTACCCTACTTTGGGACAGCTTCCTCTGGGGCCAACGTCCTGACTTTC. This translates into CASSLPYFGTASSGANVLTF.

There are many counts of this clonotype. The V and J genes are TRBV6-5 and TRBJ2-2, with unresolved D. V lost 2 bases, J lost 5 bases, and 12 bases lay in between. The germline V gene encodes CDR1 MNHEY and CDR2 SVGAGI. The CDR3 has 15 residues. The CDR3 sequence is CASSYQTVRTGELFF. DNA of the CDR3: TGTGCCAGCAGTTACCAAACAGTTCGGACCGGGGAGCTGTTTTTT.

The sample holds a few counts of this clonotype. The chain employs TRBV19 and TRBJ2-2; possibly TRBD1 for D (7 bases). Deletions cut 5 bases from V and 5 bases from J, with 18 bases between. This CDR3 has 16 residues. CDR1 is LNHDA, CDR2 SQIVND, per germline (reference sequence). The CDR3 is CASSPDFQGGTGELFF. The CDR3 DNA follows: TGTGCCAGTAGTCCCGATTTCCAGGGGGGTACCGGGGAGCTGTTTTTT.